In this sample, the clone carrying this TCR beta chain turned up a few times. The antigen remains unidentified. The CDR3 spans 13 residues. V dropped 3 bases and J dropped 4 bases, with 8 bases sitting between them. Germline CDR1 SGDLS, CDR2 YYNGEE. TCR cDNA, made by 5'RACE template switching, carried an added universal primer site and UMIs. One entry per CDR3 protein, called by TCRdb with MiXCR from the 5' RACE reads. This table has some 350,000 distinct CDR3 sequences, 7.5% to 9% appearing once. This specimen belongs to a study of T cells after yellow fever vaccination. Findings of the study overall: The CD4 compartment and the CD8 compartment contained a small share of clonotypes in common. Abundant bulk-derived clonotypes could contaminate FACS-sorted repertoires. Among primary-vaccination clones, most reappeared after the booster, at about 95% for CD4 and about 90% for CD8.

The source material was PBMCs, sampled on the day of the first yellow fever vaccination. This sequence originates from a man aged 18 to 30 who received the YFV17D yellow fever vaccine. The chain links TRBV9 to TRBJ2-1; D ambiguous. The chain's CDR3 is CASSAAAYNEQFF. The CDR3 DNA follows: TGTGCCAGCAGCGCGGCAGCTTACAATGAGCAGTTCTTC. The complete variable domain, with remaining parts taken from reference TRBV9 and TRBJ2-1, reads DSGVTQTPKHLITATGQRVTLRCSPRSGDLSVYWYQQSLDQGLQFLIQYYNGEERAKGNILERFSAQQFPDLHSELNLSSLELGDSALYFCASSAAAYNEQFFGPGTRLTVL.